The 22 T cell receptor beta chains below all came from one sample that was sequenced in a study of cytomegalovirus exposure and HLA in healthy donors (dated by TCRdb to about 2017). Libraries were made using the immunoSEQ multiplex PCR assay. For the multiplex PCR, a mixture combining 60 forward primers for TCR Vbeta segments and 13 reverse primers for TCR Jbeta segments was used. This is the immuneACCESS table as TCRdb keeps it, with only in-frame sequences that have V and J called. A part of the clones is gone; compared with another copy, unresolved V genes explain less than half, and the rest is unexplained. The sample includes more than 95,000 clones, with around 78% observed a single time. The leading ten clones occupy about 4.4% of the sample. The sequenced material came from PBMCs. The receptors derive from a man in his sixties in good health and CMV-seropositive.

The chain is built from TRBV11-2 and TRBJ2-7; D is ambiguous. In germline, CDR1 is SGHAT, CDR2 FQNNGV. V was pared by 3 bases and J by 3 bases, with 15 bases between. The CDR3 is made up of 15 amino acids. The chain's CDR3 is CASSFFDLTGYEQYF. The CDR3 nucleotides are TGTGCCAGCAGCTTTTTCGATTTGACGGGCTACGAGCAGTACTTC.

Points on this clone: The sample carries other DNA sequences with the same CDR3. The rearrangement joins TRBV5-4 to TRBJ2-7; no definite D call. The V end was cut by 4 bases, the J end by 6 bases, with 14 bases between. Germline V CDR1 and CDR2: SGHNT, YYREEE (reference sequence). The CDR3 loop spans 13 amino acids. The CDR3 DNA reads as TGTGCCAGCAGCGCCCAAATGGTTAGCGAGCAGTACTTC. Its translation: CASSAQMVSEQYF. The whole variable domain, remainder taken from reference TRBV5-4 and TRBJ2-7, is ETGVTQSPTHLIKTRGQQVTLRCSSQSGHNTVSWYQQALGQGPQFIFQYYREEENGRGNFPPRFSGLQFPNYSSELNVNALELDDSALYLCASSAQMVSEQYFGPGTRLTVT.

This rearrangement joins TRBV5-1 to TRBJ1-2, with D hard to call. V lost 2 bases to trimming and J lost 5 bases, with 19 bases between them. The CDR3 is 16 amino acids. Germline CDR1 reads SGHRS; CDR2 reads YFSETQ. CDR3 loop: CASSFTQATLEYGYTF. The CDR3 DNA reads TGCGCCAGCAGCTTTACCCAGGCGACGCTGGAATATGGCTACACCTTC. Looking up the rest from reference TRBV5-1 and TRBJ1-2 gives the full variable domain: KAGVTQTPRYLIKTRGQQVTLSCSPISGHRSVSWYQQTPGQGLQFLFEYFSETQRNKGNFPGRFSGRQFSNSRSEMNVSTLELGDSALYLCASSFTQATLEYGYTFGSGTRLTVV.

Details on this clone: A read error may account for a junction end that differs from germline. Other DNA sequences of this sample code for an identical CDR3. The chain uses TRBV6-1 and TRBJ1-6; D remains ambiguous. Per the germline V gene, CDR1 is MNHNS and CDR2 is SASEGT. This CDR3 contains 17 residues. The CDR3 nucleotides read TGTGCCAGCAGCGAAGGGCCCCCAACAGCCTATAATTCACCCCTCCACTTT. Amino acids: CASSEGPPTAYNSPLHF.

The CDR3 sequence is CASSQDQGGESPLHF. The CDR3 nucleotides are TGCGCCAGCAGCCAAGATCAGGGAGGAGAGTCACCCCTCCACTTT. The J gene is TRBJ1-6, the V gene TRBV4-1; D may be TRBD1 (5 bases). V was pared by 0 bases and J by 10 bases, with 13 bases between. The CDR3 is 15 residues long. Germline V gives CDR1 MGHRA, CDR2 YSYEKL.

The rearrangement links TRBV9 to TRBJ2-2, with 8 bases that match TRBD2. With 0 bases clipped from V and 7 bases from J, the junction kept 5 bases outside the gene matches. CDR3 size: 15 residues. Germline-derived CDR1 and CDR2 are SGDLS and YYNGEE. CDR3 bases: TGTGCCAGCAGCGTAGCGGGGGGGTTCGGCGGGGAGCTGTTTTTT. Its protein product is CASSVAGGFGGELFF.

The rearrangement uses TRBV5-1 and TRBJ2-3, with 7 bases identical to TRBD2. CDR1 and CDR2 from the germline V gene are SGHRS and YFSETQ. V lost 0 bases, J lost 1 base, and 2 bases stayed unmatched. The CDR3 totals 15 residues. The chain's CDR3 is CASSLGGRGTDTQYF. The CDR3, as DNA: TGCGCCAGCAGCTTGGGTGGGAGGGGCACAGATACGCAGTATTTT.

The chain is built from TRBV5-1 and TRBJ1-2; no reliable D call. CDR1 and CDR2 from the germline V gene are SGHRS and YFSETQ. The CDR3 spans 15 residues. V shed 0 bases and J shed 3 bases, with 12 bases lying between them. CDR3 DNA: TGCGCCAGCAGCTTGGTGGCACCAATGGACTATGGCTACACCTTC. Protein: CASSLVAPMDYGYTF.

V and J are TRBV7-3 and TRBJ2-1, with TRBD2 identical over 9 bases. Germline V gene sequence: CDR1 SGHTA, CDR2 FQGTGA. The CDR3 extends over 17 amino acids. V shed 6 bases, J shed 7 bases, and the junction held 16 bases outside the gene matches. CDR3 nucleotides: TGTGCCAGCAGTCCCCAGTGGGGCGGGGGGGCTAGGAATGAGCAGTTCTTC. It translates to CASSPQWGGGARNEQFF.

This clone showed up just a few times. The junction departs from germline at one end; a sequencing error may be responsible. The J gene is TRBJ1-6, the V gene TRBV27; D not certain. In germline, CDR1 is MNHEY, CDR2 SMNVEV (reference sequence). This CDR3 comprises 14 residues. For the CDR3, the DNA is TGTGCCAGCAGTTACACGGGCCGGGATTCCCCCCTCCACTTT. This encodes CASSYTGRDSPLHF.

The rearrangement links TRBV28 to TRBJ2-5; 7 bases map to TRBD1. V lost 6 bases, J lost 5 bases, and 3 bases stayed unmatched. The CDR3 sequence is 12 residues long. Germline V gene sequence: CDR1 MDHEN, CDR2 SYDVKM. DNA for the CDR3: TGTGCCAGCAGGAACAGGGGTGAGACCCAGTACTTC. Its protein is CASRNRGETQYF.

The chain joins TRBV7-9 to TRBJ2-2; D is possibly TRBD2 (5 bases). The CDR3 has 13 residues. The V end was cut by 4 bases, the J end by 11 bases, with 14 bases between. The germline CDR1 and CDR2 sequences are SEHNR and FQNEAQ (reference sequence). The CDR3: CASSSTEVFELFF. Here the CDR3 DNA reads TGTGCCAGCAGCTCCACGGAGGTTTTTGAGCTGTTTTTT.

Of note for this clone: The junction does not match germline at one end; this may be a read error. The chain employs TRBV7-9 and TRBJ2-2; TRBD2 aligns across 8 bases. The CDR3 runs to 15 residues. Germline assignment: CDR1 SEHNR and CDR2 FQNEAQ (reference sequence). In nucleotides, the CDR3 is TGTTCCAGCAGCTTCGACGGGGGGGTCACCGGGGAGCTGTTTTTT. Amino acids: CSSSFDGGVTGELFF.

The chain has TRBV29-1 and TRBJ1-4; D is possibly TRBD1 (5 bases). Germline values: CDR1 SQVTM, CDR2 ANQGSEA. The CDR3 loop spans 15 amino acids. The ends were cut back, 0 bases at V and 2 bases at J, with 10 bases in the middle. The CDR3 loop is CSVEDSGSTNEKLFF. In DNA, the CDR3 is TGCAGCGTTGAAGATTCAGGGTCTACTAATGAAAAACTGTTTTTT.

The chain couples TRBV5-8 to TRBJ2-5; no clear D gene. CDR1 and CDR2 (germline): SGHTS, YDEGEE. The V and J ends lost 4 bases and 5 bases respectively, with 9 bases between them. This CDR3 has 12 amino acids. CDR3 loop: CASSLPGETQYF. DNA of the CDR3: TGTGCCAGCAGCCTACCCGGGGAGACCCAGTACTTC.

The rearrangement links TRBV10-3 to TRBJ2-3; tentative D call: TRBD1 (5 bases). The CDR3 length is 11 residues. Germline V gene lookup returns CDR1 ENHRY and CDR2 SYGVKD. V gave up 7 bases and J gave up 4 bases, with 6 bases separating them. CDR3 nucleotide sequence: TGTGCCATCAAAGGGGCAGATACGCAGTATTTT. Protein product: CAIKGADTQYF.

The gene calls are TRBV6-5 and TRBJ2-3; TRBD2 is a possible D gene (7 bases). Germline V gene data show CDR1 as MNHEY and CDR2 as SVGAGI. CDR3 length: 15 amino acids. The CDR3 bases are TGTGCGACAGGAGGGAAGGGGGGGAGCACAGATACGCAGTATTTT. Residues: CATGGKGGSTDTQYF.

This sequence joins TRBV28 and TRBJ1-1; unclear D gene. Per germline, CDR1 MDHEN and CDR2 SYDVKM. The CDR3 contains 13 residues. The V end lost 7 bases, the J end lost 1 base, and 10 bases lay between the germline ends. DNA of the CDR3: TGTGCCAGCAAACTACACCAGAACACTGAAGCTTTCTTT. It yields the protein CASKLHQNTEAFF.

This chain connects TRBV5-6 to TRBJ1-1; 7 bases fit TRBD1. CDR3 length: 13 residues. Germline CDR1 and CDR2: SGHDT and YYEEEE. J gave up 5 bases and V 4 bases, and 5 bases lay outside the gene matches. The DNA for the CDR3 is TGTGCCAGCAGCCTGACAGGGAGAACTGAAGCTTTCTTT. It is translated as CASSLTGRTEAFF.

DNA for the CDR3: TGTGCCAGTAGTATACAGGGGAAGGGCACAGATACGCAGTATTTT. Residues: CASSIQGKGTDTQYF. V gene TRBV19 combines with J gene TRBJ2-3; D possibly corresponds to TRBD1 (6 bases). Per germline, CDR1 LNHDA and CDR2 SQIVND (reference sequence). CDR3 length equals 15 residues. Trimming stripped 2 bases from V and 1 base from J, with 10 bases between.

There are a few counts of this clone. This CDR3 reads CASSYSYGWNSPLHF. In DNA, the CDR3 is TGTGCCAGCAGTTACAGTTACGGGTGGAATTCACCCCTCCACTTT. V gene TRBV6-5 combines with J gene TRBJ1-6; no definite D call. Trimming took off 2 bases at V and 7 bases at J, with 12 bases between the two ends. Per germline, CDR1 MNHEY and CDR2 SVGAGI. CDR3 length: 15 amino acids.

V usage is TRBV19 and J usage is TRBJ1-3; D gene uncertain. CDR3 length: 12 residues. With 5 bases removed from V and 8 bases from J, the gap between germline ends came to 10 bases. Germline V CDR1 and CDR2: LNHDA, SQIVND (reference sequence). CDR3 amino acids: CASSQPRDTIYF. In DNA form, the CDR3 reads TGTGCCAGTAGTCAACCACGGGACACCATATATTTT.